This TCR beta chain comes out of a study of T cells after yellow fever vaccination. As for the study in general: SMART-Seq v4 Ultra Low Input handled preparation of low-cell-number fractions.

Template switching by 5'RACE produced TCR cDNA, adding a universal primer site and UMIs. TCRdb analysed the 5' RACE reads with MiXCR anew, one entry per CDR3 protein. Here the sample spans 300,000 or so distinct CDR3 sequences, approximately 13% being singletons. General study points: Most primary-vaccination clones recurred post-booster (around 95% CD4, about 90% CD8).

Germline V gene sequence: CDR1 SNHLY, CDR2 FYNNEI. The ends lost 6 bases at V and 5 bases at J; junction bases unmatched: 6. CDR3 length: 15 residues. Points on this clonotype: Antigen unknown.

This TCR came from a man younger than 45 who received the YFV17D yellow fever vaccine. This material consisted of CD4+ T cells sorted from PBMCs, taken 45 days after the yellow fever booster vaccination. The chain links TRBV2 to TRBJ2-2; 10 positions match TRBD1. The CDR3 DNA is TGTGCCAGCAGGGGGGACAGGGGCTGGACCGGGGAGCTGTTTTTT. It is translated as CASRGDRGWTGELFF.